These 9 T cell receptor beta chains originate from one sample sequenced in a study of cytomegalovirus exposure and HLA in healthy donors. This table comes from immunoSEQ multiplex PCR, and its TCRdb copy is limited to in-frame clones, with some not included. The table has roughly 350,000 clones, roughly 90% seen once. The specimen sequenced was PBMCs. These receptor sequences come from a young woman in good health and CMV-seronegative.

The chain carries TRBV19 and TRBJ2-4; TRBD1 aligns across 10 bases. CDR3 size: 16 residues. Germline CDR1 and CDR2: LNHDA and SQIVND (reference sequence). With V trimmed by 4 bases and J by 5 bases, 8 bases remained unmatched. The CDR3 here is CASSNVGQGRENIQYF. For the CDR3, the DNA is TGTGCCAGTAGTAACGTGGGACAGGGGAGGGAAAACATTCAGTACTTC.

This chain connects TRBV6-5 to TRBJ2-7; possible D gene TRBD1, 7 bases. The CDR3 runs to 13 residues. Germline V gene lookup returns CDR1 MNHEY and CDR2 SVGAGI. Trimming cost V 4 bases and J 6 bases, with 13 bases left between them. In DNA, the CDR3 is TGTGCCAGCAGTTCCCCAGGGGGGCGCGAGCAGTACTTC. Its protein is CASSSPGGREQYF.

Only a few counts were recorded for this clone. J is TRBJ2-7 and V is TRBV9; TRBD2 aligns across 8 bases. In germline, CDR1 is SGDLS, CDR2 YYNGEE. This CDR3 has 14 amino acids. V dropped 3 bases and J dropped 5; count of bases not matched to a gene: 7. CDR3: CASSARLASHEQYF. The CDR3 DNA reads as TGTGCCAGCAGCGCCCGACTAGCGTCCCACGAGCAGTACTTC.

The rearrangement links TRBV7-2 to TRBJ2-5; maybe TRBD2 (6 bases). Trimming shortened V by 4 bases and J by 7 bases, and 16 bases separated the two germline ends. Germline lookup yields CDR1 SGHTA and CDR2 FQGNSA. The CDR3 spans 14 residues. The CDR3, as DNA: TGTGCCAGCAGCTCAGACCCCAACGGGGGGACCCAGTACTTC. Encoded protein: CASSSDPNGGTQYF.

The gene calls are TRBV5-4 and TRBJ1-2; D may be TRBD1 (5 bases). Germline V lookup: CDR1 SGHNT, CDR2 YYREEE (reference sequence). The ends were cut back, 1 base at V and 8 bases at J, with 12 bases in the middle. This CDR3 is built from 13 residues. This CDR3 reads CASSLIGARGYTF. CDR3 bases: TGTGCCAGCAGCTTGATTGGGGCGCGGGGCTACACCTTC.

CDR3 coding DNA: TGTGCCAGCAGCTTGAGTCTAGCGCGCTACTCCTACAATGAGCAGTTCTTC. Amino acids: CASSLSLARYSYNEQFF. The chain links TRBV5-5 to TRBJ2-1; weak D call: TRBD2 (6 bases). This CDR3 comprises 17 residues. Germline-derived CDR1 and CDR2 are SGHKS and YYEKEE (reference sequence). Trimming removed 1 base at V and 0 bases at J, with 14 bases between.

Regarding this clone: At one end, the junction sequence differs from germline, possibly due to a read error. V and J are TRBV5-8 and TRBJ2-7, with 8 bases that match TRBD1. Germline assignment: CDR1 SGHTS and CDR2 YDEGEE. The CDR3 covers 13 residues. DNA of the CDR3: TGTGCCAGCAGCTTTGTCAGGGGGCTTTGGGGCGGCTTC. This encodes CASSFVRGLWGGF.

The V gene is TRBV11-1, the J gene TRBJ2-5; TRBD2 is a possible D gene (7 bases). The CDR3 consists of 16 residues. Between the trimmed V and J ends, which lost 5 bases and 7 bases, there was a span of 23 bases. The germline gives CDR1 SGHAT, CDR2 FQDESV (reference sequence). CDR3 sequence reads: CASSPRQEGGVGTQYF. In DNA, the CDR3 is TGTGCCAGCAGCCCCCGACAGGAAGGGGGGGTTGGGACCCAGTACTTC.

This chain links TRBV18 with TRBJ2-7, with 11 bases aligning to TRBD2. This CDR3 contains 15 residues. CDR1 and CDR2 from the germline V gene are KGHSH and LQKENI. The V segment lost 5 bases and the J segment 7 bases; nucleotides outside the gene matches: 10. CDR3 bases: TGTGCCAGCTCATCCGGGACTAGCGGCTTTCTAGAGCAGTACTTC. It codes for CASSSGTSGFLEQYF.